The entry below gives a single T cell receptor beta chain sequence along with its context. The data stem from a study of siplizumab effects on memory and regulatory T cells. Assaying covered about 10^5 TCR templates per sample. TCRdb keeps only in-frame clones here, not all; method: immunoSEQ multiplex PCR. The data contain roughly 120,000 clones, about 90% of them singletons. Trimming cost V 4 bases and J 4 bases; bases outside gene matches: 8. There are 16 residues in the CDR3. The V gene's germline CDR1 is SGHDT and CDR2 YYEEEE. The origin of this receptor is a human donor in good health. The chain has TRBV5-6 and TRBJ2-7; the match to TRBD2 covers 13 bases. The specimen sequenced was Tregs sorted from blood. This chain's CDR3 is CASSVPGLAGFYEQYF. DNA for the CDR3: TGTGCCAGCAGCGTACCGGGACTAGCGGGATTTTACGAGCAGTACTTC.